The entry that follows covers one T cell receptor (beta chain) sequence. No antigen is known for it. This sample was included in a study of blood T cells in healthy people across ages. This CDR3 has 14 amino acids. Germline V gene sequence: CDR1 MDHEN, CDR2 SYDVKM. V was cut by 6 bases and J by 4 bases, with 16 bases left in between. Study-wide findings and caveats: While age rose, TCR beta diversity per million T cells dropped in a roughly linear way.

Total RNA was extracted at no less than 5.5 micrograms per sample. PCR was performed a second time for about 7 to 11 cycles using a sample-barcoded 5' primer and a J-beta primer mix. Samples each returned at least 2.5 million CDR3-containing paired-end reads. MiXCR, applied by TCRdb to the 5' RACE reads, yields one record per CDR3 protein. The table shows some 700,000 distinct CDR3 sequences, with 22% occurring only once. The TCR sequence derives from a man in his sixties or seventies in good health. The material sequenced was blood. The rearrangement uses TRBV28 and TRBJ2-7, with D possibly matching TRBD1 (6 bases). CDR3: CASRGTGRGYEQYF. CDR3 coding DNA: TGTGCCAGCAGGGGGACCGGCAGGGGATACGAGCAGTACTTC.